Given below is one TCR beta chain in context. Its antigen remains unknown. One end of the junction is discordant with germline, which a read error may explain. This specimen comes from a study of T-cell memory formation after mild COVID-19. Study-level points and caveats: Some clones that responded turned up in pre-infection memory, which suggests that cross-reactive memory joined in.

Via MiXCR, TCRdb re-called the 5' RACE reads, giving one row per CDR3 protein. The sample has 250,000 to 300,000 distinct CDR3 sequences; about a sixth are singletons. The material sequenced was PBMCs or a T cell subset sorted from them (not recorded which). This receptor was taken from a man between 18 and 35 years old who had mild COVID-19 (a few samples of this study predate the infection). Cell type and time point are not known.

This CDR3 reads CASSLTGVGSEAFF. CDR3 DNA sequence: TGTGCCAGCAGTTTAACAGGGGTAGGATCTGAAGCTTTCTTT. The V gene is TRBV7-3, the J gene TRBJ1-1; TRBD1 agrees at 7 bases. This CDR3 spans 14 amino acids. The V gene's germline CDR1 is SGHTA and CDR2 FQGTGA.